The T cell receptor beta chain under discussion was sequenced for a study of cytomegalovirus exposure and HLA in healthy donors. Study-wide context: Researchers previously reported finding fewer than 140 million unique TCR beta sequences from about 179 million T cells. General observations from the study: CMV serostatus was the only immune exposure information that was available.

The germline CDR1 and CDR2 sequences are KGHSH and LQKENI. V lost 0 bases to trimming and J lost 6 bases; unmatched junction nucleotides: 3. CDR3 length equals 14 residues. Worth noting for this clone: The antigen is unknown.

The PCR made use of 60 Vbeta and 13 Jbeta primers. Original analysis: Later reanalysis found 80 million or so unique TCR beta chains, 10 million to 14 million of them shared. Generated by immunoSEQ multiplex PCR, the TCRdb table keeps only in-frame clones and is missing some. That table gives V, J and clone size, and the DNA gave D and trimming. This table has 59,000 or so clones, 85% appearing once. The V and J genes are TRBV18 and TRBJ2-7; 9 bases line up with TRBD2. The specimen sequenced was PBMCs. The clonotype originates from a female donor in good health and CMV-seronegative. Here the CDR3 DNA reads TGTGCCAGCTCACCACCGTCTAGCGGGACCGAGCAGTACTTC. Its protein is CASSPPSSGTEQYF.